This T cell receptor beta chain emerged from a study of cytomegalovirus exposure and HLA in healthy donors (TCRdb year 2017). Concerning the study at large: In an earlier analysis of around 540 of the donors, under 300 Gb of sequence data and about 110 million unique TCR beta sequences from 150 million to 200 million T cells were reported. The number of typed donors differed by locus: roughly 620-640 for A, B, C, DRB1 and DQB1; 500 to 550 for DQA1; approximately 610 for DPA1; and 450 to 480 for DPB1. Both class I and class II loci were covered by HLA typing, at four-digit resolution. The genetic ancestry cluster associated with self-reported Caucasian donors included around 76% of the 398 genotyped donors. To predict cytomegalovirus infection status, the study brought together high-throughput TCR immunosequencing, statistical association of individual TCRs with disease status, and machine learning. Donor age, sex, ethnicity and CMV serostatus were compiled together with the repertoire data. Among roughly 400 genotyped donors of the cohort, an average of around 240,000 unique TCR beta nucleotide sequences were sequenced per donor, around a sixth of them non-productive. In addition to the first cohort of roughly 670 subjects, a separate validation cohort of 130 or so different subjects was used. Genome-wide SNP genotypes for about 65% of the 666 donors were used in a later genetic analysis, which treated that subset as a discovery cohort. A later analysis re-examined previously published TCR beta repertoires from about 670 donors and added high-resolution HLA genotyping to investigate patterns of TCR occurrence. An early release covering 500 to 750 HLA-typed donors comprised around 300 gigabases of sequencing data and tens of millions of unique TCR sequences. The T cell repertoires of 550 to 850 subjects were profiled by immunosequencing and related to cytomegalovirus serostatus. The study aimed to test whether cataloging public T cell receptors could reveal signatures of past pathogen exposure. A few DR-DQ haplotypes were handled as single units for association and clustering because linkage in the cohort was strong. An earlier analysis of about 620 of the donors applied high-throughput TCR beta sequencing to assess whether each TCR beta V gene segment acted as functional or pseudogenic. The later analysis used no new phenotypic data to find candidate immune exposures, relying instead on TCR beta sequences and their occurrence across donors. Every discovery cohort repertoire had been produced on one sequencing platform.

Trimming takes 5 bases from V and 0 bases from J, and the germline ends sit 11 bases apart. From cysteine to phenylalanine, the CDR3 is 15 amino acids long. Only CDR3 DNA is held: 45 bases, read in frame from base 1. For CDR1 and CDR2, the germline V gene (reference sequence) lists SEHNR and FQNEAQ. Results the study describes overall, beyond this receptor: Some IMGT-functional V segments, including TRBV6-2 and TRBV6-3, could not be told apart with the 87-base-pair reads, so those segments were excluded. It was suggested by the authors that the approach could potentially be generalized to other disease states and immunological phenotypes. Strong co-occurrence of HLA alleles, especially DR and DQ, made assigning TCR associations to individual alleles difficult. This cohort had only TCR beta chains sequenced, and the lack of alpha or paired-chain data limited which features could be detected. In the study, approximately 150 TCR beta chains were listed as associated with cytomegalovirus. Immune exposure information for the cohort was limited to CMV serostatus. In vitro tests confirmed that a few of the cytomegalovirus-associated TCR beta chains recognize cytomegalovirus antigens. An association between a missense DCLRE1C variant and V-gene and J-gene trimming of TCR beta chains was found in a later genetic analysis and replicated in an independent cohort. Compared with equally common non-associated chains, HLA-associated TCR beta chains in a later analysis were more clonally expanded and had lower generation probabilities. HLA typing was unavailable for some donors at each locus, so association tests used only the typed subset. According to a later genetic analysis, donors in an Asian-associated ancestry cluster had fewer N-insertions in productive TCRs than the approximately 700-donor mean. Roughly uniform sequencing depth across donors was assumed in presence/absence analyses, although this assumption may not hold. At a false discovery rate of 0.05, a later analysis linked some 18,000 TCR beta sequences to specific HLA alleles. A further reported finding was that TCR beta sequences accurately predicted the HLA-A and HLA-B alleles for most subjects in the first cohort. Most TCR sequences were observed very rarely across donors, whereas some public TCRs were present in many individuals. In both the original and validation cohorts, the classifier was reported to diagnose cytomegalovirus status with high specificity and sensitivity. Over 15 rarely observed V segments, including chromosome 9 orphons, were excluded from the earlier analysis of approximately 500 of the donors because counts were too low. According to a later analysis, parvovirus B19, influenza, CMV and Epstein-Barr virus appeared linked to several top co-occurrence clusters. Correlated functional status among segregating V segments might be attributable to linkage disequilibrium, but an unknown experimental factor could not be ruled out. In a later analysis, the rate of TCR association differed among HLA loci, with DRB1 alleles having the most associated TCRs and HLA-C alleles having the fewest. In a later analysis, most CMV-associated TCR beta chains were found to appear HLA-restricted, with HLA associations seemingly driven largely by CMV exposure. In an earlier analysis of 587 of the donors, most TCR beta V segments appeared in productive rearrangements about 87% or about 30% of the time, broadly matching IMGT annotations. A group of highly shared sequence variants was considered likely to be a technical artifact of the sequencing pipeline.

Note on this clone: The clone's antigen remains unknown. No much larger clonotype is one base removed from it; base qualities were not supplied.

In total, just over 650 healthy bone marrow donors made up the cohort. Cohort members were all nominally healthy when sampled, although unrecorded immune exposures were likely present. The donor tested CMV seropositive, placing the donor among the 310 or so seropositive members of the cohort. Every donor gave a peripheral blood sample, and the peripheral blood mononuclear cells from that sample were used for TCR beta sequencing. The Qiagen DNeasy Blood Extraction Kit was used to extract genomic DNA from the blood cell samples. Receptor amplification or capture employed the immunoSEQ multiplex PCR assay. For the multiplex PCR, a mixture combining 60 forward primers for TCR Vbeta segments and 13 reverse primers for TCR Jbeta segments was used. The CDR3 region of rearranged TCR beta genes was amplified from genomic DNA with a multiplex PCR assay. On the Illumina HiSeq System, the amplified TCR beta libraries were sequenced as 87-base-pair reads. From the authors' description of their analysis: In a later analysis, tens of millions of unique TCR beta chains were counted across the roughly 670 repertoires, and around 11 million of these chains were shared by at least two donors. A nearest-neighbor algorithm error-corrected the raw reads and collapsed the reads into unique sequences, merging closely related sequences to remove PCR and sequencing errors. Alignment of CDR3 sequences to IMGT reference sequences was used to assign V, D and J gene segments. Each retained sequence needed at least a six-nucleotide match to both a V gene segment and a J gene segment. A rearrangement counted as productive if the CDR3 had no stop codons and remained in frame with V and J, and every other rearrangement counted as non-productive. CDR3 was defined according to IMGT convention as the region running from the second conserved V-encoded cysteine to the conserved J-encoded phenylalanine. The earlier analysis of 587 of the donors excluded sequences that lacked an unambiguous match to a single V gene segment. In an earlier analysis of roughly 500 of the donors, V segments were called functional above 56.7% productive rearrangements and were called segregating when the between-donor standard deviation exceeded 5%. A statistical classification framework was developed to diagnose cytomegalovirus status using the catalog of TCR beta chain sequences. In a later analysis, V and J genes were assigned by comparing TCR nucleotide sequences against IMGT/GENE-DB human TR gene sequences. The TCRdist pipeline was used in a later analysis to assign CDR3 sequences and most-parsimonious VDJ recombination scenarios. In a later analysis, each TCR beta chain was defined by its CDR3 amino acid sequence together with its V-gene family, and reads without a unique V-gene family were excluded. In a later analysis, around 650 highly shared, low-generation-probability nucleotide sequences were removed to address suspected cross-contamination and a sequencing artifact. For each public chain, a later analysis derived a clonal expansion index from normalized ranks of inferred template counts within each repertoire. In a later analysis, generation probabilities were computed using a VDJ recombination model fitted to out-of-frame rearrangements, and the results were checked against IGoR. A later analysis scored TCR-TCR, TCR-HLA and TCR-CMV co-occurrence with hypergeometric tests, applying a repertoire-size bias correction to TCR pairs. To estimate false discovery rates, a later analysis permuted the HLA or CMV assignments 20 times. In a later analysis, co-occurring TCRs were grouped with DBSCAN, and TCRdist sequence similarity was added when clustering was performed within HLA-allele-positive subsets. Repertoires with fewer than 30,000 or more than 120,000 public chains, plus five repertoires with anomalous nucleotide sharing, were excluded from co-occurrence clustering. The table comes from immuneACCESS by way of TCRdb, which keeps in-frame sequences with V and J called. Part of the clones is missing from these tables; in studies checked, under half for an unresolved V gene and the rest for unknown reasons. The DNA gave D and trimming, while V, J and clone size come from that table. This sample comprises about 130,000 clones, around four fifths of them detected only once. Of the sample, 5.5% to 7% is held by the ten largest clones.

The clonotype was recovered from a woman between 35 and 50 years old in good health and CMV-seropositive. The V gene is TRBV7-9 and the J gene is TRBJ2-1; a tentative D match to TRBD2 spans 7 bases. Material: PBMCs. The CDR3 region: CASSEGGSSYNEQFF. The DNA sequence reads TGTGCCAGCAGCGAGGGGGGGAGCTCCTACAATGAGCAGTTCTTC. The CDR3, completed at both ends by the reference TRBV7-9 and TRBJ2-1 genes, gives the full variable domain DTGVSQNPRHKITKRGQNVTFRCDPISEHNRLYWYRQTLGQGPEFLTYFQNEAQLEKSRLLSDRFSAERPKGSFSTLEIQRTEQGDSAMYLCASSEGGSSYNEQFFGPGTRLTVL.